This T cell receptor (beta chain) derives from a study of T cells in Graves' hyperthyroidism and ophthalmopathy. The CDR3 has 14 amino acids. Per germline, CDR1 SGHRS and CDR2 YFSETQ. Trimming pared 2 bases from V and 6 bases from J, leaving 12 bases between. Not enrolled were patients with uncontrolled infection, other autoimmune disease, pregnancy or lactation. TCR beta CDR3 regions were amplified from RNA transcripts. With the HTBI primer set, the TCR CDR3 went through a first round of RT-PCR. TCRdb called the multiplex PCR reads again in MiXCR, with one record for every CDR3 protein. The sample contains around 280,000 distinct CDR3 sequences, roughly 15% of which appear only once.

The sequence was collected from a woman aged 40-49 years with Graves' hyperthyroidism. The chain is built from TRBV5-1 and TRBJ2-1; D not certain. The sequencing sample was made of blood. The chain's CDR3 is CASSFRRQGNEQFF. CDR3 in DNA: TGCGCCAGCAGCTTTCGAAGGCAAGGCAATGAGCAGTTCTTC. The full variable domain, its missing parts supplied by reference TRBV5-1 and TRBJ2-1, is KAGVTQTPRYLIKTRGQQVTLSCSPISGHRSVSWYQQTPGQGLQFLFEYFSETQRNKGNFPGRFSGRQFSNSRSEMNVSTLELGDSALYLCASSFRRQGNEQFFGPGTRLTVL.